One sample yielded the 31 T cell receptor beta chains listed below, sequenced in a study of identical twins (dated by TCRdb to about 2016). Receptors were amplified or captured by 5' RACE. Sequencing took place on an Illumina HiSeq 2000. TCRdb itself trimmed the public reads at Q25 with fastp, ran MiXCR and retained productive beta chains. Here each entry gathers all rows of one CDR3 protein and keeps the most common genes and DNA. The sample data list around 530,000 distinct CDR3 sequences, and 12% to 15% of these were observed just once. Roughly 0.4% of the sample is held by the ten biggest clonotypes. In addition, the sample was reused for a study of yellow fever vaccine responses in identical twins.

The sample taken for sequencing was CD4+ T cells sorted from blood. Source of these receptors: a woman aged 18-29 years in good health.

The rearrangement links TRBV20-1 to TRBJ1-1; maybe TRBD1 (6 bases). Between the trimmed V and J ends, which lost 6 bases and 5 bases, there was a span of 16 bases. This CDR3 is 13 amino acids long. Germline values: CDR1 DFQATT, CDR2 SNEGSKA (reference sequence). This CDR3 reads CSAKTPGATEAFF. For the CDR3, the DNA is TGCAGTGCAAAAACGCCGGGGGCGACTGAAGCTTTCTTT.

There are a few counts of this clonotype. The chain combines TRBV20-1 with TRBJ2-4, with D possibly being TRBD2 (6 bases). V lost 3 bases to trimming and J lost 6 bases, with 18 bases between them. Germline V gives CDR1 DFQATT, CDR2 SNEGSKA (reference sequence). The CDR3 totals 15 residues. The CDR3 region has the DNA TGCAGTGCTAGCGGAACCACCGGGACTGCAAACATTCAGTACTTC. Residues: CSASGTTGTANIQYF.

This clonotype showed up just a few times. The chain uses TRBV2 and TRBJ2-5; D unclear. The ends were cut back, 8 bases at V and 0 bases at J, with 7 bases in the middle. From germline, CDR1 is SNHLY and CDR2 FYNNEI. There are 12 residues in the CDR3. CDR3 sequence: CASHGYQETQYF. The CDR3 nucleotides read TGTGCCAGCCACGGATACCAAGAGACCCAGTACTTC.

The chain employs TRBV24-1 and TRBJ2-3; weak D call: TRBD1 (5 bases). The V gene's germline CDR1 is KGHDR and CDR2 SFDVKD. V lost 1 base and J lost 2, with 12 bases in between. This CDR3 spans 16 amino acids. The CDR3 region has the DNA TGTGCCACCAGTGATTTCGACAGATCCTCCACAGATACGCAGTATTTT. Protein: CATSDFDRSSTDTQYF.

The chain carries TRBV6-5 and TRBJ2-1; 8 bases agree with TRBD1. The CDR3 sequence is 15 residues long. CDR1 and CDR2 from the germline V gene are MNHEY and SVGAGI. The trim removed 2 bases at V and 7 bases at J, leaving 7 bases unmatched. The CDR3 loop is CASSYAQGVWNEQFF. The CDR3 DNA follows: TGTGCCAGCAGTTACGCACAGGGGGTCTGGAATGAGCAGTTCTTC.

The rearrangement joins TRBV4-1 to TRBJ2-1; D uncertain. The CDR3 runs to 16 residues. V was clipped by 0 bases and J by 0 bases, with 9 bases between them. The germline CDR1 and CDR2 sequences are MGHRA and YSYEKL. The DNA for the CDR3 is TGCGCCAGCAGCCAAGAGACGCCGAGCTCCTACAATGAGCAGTTCTTC. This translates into CASSQETPSSYNEQFF.

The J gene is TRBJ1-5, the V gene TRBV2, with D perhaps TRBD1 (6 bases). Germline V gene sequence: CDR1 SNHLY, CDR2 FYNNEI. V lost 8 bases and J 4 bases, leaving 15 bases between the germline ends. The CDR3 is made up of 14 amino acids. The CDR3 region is CASLVEQGNQPQHF. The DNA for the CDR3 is TGTGCCAGCCTCGTGGAACAGGGAAATCAGCCCCAGCATTTT.

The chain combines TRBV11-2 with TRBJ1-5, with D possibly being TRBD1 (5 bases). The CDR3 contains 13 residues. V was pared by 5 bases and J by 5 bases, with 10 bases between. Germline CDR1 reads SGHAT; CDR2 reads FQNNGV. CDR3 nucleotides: TGTGCCAGCAGCAAGACAGTAGATCAGCCCCAGCATTTT. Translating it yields CASSKTVDQPQHF. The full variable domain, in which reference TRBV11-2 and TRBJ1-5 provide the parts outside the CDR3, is EAGVAQSPRYKIIEKRQSVAFWCNPISGHATLYWYQQILGQGPKLLIQFQNNGVVDDSQLPKDRFSAERLKGVDSTLKIQPAKLEDSAVYLCASSKTVDQPQHFGDGTRLSIL.

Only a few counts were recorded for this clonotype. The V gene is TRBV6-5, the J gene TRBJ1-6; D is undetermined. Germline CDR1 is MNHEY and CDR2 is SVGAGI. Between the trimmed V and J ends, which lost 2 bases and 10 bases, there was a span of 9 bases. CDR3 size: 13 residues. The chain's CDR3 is CASSYSSRSPLHF. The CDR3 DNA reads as TGTGCCAGCAGTTACAGTAGTCGATCACCCCTCCACTTT.

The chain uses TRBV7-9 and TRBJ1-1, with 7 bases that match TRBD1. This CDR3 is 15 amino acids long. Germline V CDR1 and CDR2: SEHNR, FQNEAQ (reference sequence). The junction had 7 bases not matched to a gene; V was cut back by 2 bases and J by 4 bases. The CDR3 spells CASSLWAGGSTEAFF. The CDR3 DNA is TGTGCCAGCAGCTTATGGGCAGGGGGGAGCACTGAAGCTTTCTTT. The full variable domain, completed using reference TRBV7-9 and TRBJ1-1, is DTGVSQNPRHKITKRGQNVTFRCDPISEHNRLYWYRQTLGQGPEFLTYFQNEAQLEKSRLLSDRFSAERPKGSFSTLEIQRTEQGDSAMYLCASSLWAGGSTEAFFGQGTRLTVV.

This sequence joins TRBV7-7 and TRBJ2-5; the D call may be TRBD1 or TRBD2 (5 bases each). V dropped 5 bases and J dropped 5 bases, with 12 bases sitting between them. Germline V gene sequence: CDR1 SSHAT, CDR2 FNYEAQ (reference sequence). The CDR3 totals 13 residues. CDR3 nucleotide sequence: TGTGCCAGCAGCGAGAGGGGAGTGGAGACCCAGTACTTC. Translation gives CASSERGVETQYF.

The CDR3 is CASSQDPGLADTDTQYF. Here the CDR3 DNA reads TGCGCCAGCAGCCAAGATCCGGGACTAGCGGACACAGATACGCAGTATTTT. The V gene is TRBV4-1, the J gene TRBJ2-3; TRBD2 matches at 11 bases. The CDR3 spans 17 residues. Germline loops: CDR1 MGHRA, CDR2 YSYEKL. V dropped 0 bases and J dropped 2; count of bases not matched to a gene: 4.

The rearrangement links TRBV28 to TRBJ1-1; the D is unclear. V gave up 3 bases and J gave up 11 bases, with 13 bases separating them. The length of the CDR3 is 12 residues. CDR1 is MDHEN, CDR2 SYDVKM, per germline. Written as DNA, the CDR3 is TGTGCCAGCAGTTTTGTCCTAGGGTTGGCTTTCTTT. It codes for CASSFVLGLAFF.

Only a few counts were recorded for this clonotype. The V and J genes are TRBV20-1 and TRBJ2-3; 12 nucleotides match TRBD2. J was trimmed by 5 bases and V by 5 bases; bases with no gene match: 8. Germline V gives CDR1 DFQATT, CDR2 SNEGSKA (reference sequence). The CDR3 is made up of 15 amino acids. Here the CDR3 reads CSAGDPGLAGDTQYF. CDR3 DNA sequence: TGCAGTGCTGGGGATCCGGGACTAGCGGGAGATACGCAGTATTTT.

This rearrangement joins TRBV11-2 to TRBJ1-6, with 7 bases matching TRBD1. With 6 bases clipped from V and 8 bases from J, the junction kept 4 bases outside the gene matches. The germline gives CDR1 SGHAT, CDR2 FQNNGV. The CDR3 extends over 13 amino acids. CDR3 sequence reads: CASRGTGDSPLHF. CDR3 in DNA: TGTGCCAGCAGAGGAACAGGGGATTCACCCCTCCACTTT.

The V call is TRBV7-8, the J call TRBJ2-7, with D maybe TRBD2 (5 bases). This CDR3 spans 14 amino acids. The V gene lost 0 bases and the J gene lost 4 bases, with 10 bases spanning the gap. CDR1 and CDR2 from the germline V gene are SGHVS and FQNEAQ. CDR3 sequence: CASSLAASGYEQYV. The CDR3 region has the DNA TGTGCCAGCAGCTTAGCGGCCTCGGGGTACGAGCAGTACGTC.

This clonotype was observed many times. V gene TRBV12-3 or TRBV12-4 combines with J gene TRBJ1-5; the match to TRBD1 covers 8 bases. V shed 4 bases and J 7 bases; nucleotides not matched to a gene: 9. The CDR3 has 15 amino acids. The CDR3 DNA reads TGTGCCAGCAGTTCCCGGACAGGGCATGGGCAGCCCCAGCATTTT. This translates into CASSSRTGHGQPQHF.

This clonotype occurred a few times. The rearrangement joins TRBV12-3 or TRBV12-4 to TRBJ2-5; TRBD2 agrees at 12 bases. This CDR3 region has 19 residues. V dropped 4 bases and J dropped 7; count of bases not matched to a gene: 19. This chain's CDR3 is CASSYGRLAGDYSLLTQYF. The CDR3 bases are TGTGCCAGCAGTTATGGCCGACTAGCGGGAGATTACTCTCTACTGACCCAGTACTTC.

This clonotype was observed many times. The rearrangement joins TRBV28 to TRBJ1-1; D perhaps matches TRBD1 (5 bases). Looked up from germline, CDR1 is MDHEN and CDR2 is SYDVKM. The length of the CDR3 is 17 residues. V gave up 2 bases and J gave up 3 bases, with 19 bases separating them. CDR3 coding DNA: TGTGCCAGCAGTTTACCAGGGAGTAAAGAAATGTACACTGAAGCTTTCTTT. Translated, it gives CASSLPGSKEMYTEAFF.

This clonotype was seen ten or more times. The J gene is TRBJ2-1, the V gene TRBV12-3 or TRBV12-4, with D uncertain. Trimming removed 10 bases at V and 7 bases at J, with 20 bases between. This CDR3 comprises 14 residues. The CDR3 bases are TGTGCCACCAGAGCCTCTGAAGGAAATAATGAGCAGTTCTTC. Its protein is CATRASEGNNEQFF.

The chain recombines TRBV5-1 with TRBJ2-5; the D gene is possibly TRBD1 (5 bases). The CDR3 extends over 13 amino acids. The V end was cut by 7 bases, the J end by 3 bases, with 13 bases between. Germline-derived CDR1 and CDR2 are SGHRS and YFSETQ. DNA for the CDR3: TGCGCCAGCTACAGGTCAAGGGAAGAGACCCAGTACTTC. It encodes CASYRSREETQYF.

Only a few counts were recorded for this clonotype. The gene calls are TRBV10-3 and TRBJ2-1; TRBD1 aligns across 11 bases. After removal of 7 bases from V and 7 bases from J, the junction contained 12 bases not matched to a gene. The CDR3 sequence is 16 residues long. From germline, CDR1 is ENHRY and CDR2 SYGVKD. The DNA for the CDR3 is TGTGCCATCAATTCCGGACAGGGGGCGAGTGTTAATGAGCAGTTCTTC. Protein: CAINSGQGASVNEQFF.

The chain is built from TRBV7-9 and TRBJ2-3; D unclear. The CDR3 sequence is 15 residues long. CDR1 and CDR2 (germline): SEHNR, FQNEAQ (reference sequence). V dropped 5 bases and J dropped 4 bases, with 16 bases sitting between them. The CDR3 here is CASSLLALLPDTQYF. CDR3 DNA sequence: TGTGCCAGCAGCCTACTCGCCCTTCTGCCAGATACGCAGTATTTT.

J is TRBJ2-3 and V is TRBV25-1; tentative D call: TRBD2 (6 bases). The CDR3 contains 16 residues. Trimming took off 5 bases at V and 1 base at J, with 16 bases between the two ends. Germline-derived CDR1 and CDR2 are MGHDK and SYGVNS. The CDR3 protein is CASSPLAGSRTDTQYF. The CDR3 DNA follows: TGTGCCAGCAGTCCTCTTGCGGGAAGCCGCACAGATACGCAGTATTTT. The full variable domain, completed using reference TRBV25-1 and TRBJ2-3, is EADIYQTPRYLVIGTGKKITLECSQTMGHDKMYWYQQDPGMELHLIHYSYGVNSTEKGDLSSESTVSRIRTEHFPLTLESARPSHTSQYLCASSPLAGSRTDTQYFGPGTRLTVL.

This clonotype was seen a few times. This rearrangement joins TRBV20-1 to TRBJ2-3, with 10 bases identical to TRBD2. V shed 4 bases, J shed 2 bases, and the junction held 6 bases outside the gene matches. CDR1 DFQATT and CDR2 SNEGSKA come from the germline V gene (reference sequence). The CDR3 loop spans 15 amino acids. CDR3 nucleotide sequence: TGCAGTGCTACCAGGACTAGCGGAGCCACAGATACGCAGTATTTT. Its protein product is CSATRTSGATDTQYF.

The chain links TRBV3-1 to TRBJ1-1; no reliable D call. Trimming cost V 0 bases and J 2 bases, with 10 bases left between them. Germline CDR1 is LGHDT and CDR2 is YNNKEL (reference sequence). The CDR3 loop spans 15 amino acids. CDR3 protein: CASSQERAANTEAFF. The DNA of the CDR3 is TGTGCCAGCAGCCAAGAGCGGGCAGCTAACACTGAAGCTTTCTTT.

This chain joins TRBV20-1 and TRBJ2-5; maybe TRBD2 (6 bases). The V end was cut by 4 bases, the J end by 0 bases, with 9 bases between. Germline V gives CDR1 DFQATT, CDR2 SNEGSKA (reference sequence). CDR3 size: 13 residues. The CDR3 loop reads CSATGTDQETQYF. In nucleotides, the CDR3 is TGCAGTGCTACGGGGACTGACCAAGAGACCCAGTACTTC.

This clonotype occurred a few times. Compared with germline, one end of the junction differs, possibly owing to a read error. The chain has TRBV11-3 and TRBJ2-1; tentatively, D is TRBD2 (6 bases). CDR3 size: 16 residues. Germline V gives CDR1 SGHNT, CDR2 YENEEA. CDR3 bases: TGTGCCAGCAGCGTAGATAGCGGTTCGGGAAGAGATGAGCAGTTCTTC. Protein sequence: CASSVDSGSGRDEQFF.

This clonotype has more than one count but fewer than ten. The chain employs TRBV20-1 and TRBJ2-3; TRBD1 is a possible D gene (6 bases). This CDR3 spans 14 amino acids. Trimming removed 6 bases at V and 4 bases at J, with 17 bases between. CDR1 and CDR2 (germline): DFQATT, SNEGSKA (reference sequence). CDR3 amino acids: CSATGTRNSDTQYF. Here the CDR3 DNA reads TGCAGTGCAACCGGGACAAGGAATTCAGATACGCAGTATTTT.

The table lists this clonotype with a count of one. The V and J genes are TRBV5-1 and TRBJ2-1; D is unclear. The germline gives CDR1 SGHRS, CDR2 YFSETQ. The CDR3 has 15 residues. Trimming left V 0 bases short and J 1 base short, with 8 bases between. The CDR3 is CASSLDNPSYNEQFF. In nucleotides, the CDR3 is TGCGCCAGCAGCTTGGATAACCCATCCTACAATGAGCAGTTCTTC.

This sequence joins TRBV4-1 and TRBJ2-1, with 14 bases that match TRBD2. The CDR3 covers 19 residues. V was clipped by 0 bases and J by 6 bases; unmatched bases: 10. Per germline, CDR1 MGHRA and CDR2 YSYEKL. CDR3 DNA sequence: TGCGCCAGCAGCCAAGAGCCAGGACTAGCGGGGGGAACAGGCAATGAGCAGTTCTTC. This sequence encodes CASSQEPGLAGGTGNEQFF.